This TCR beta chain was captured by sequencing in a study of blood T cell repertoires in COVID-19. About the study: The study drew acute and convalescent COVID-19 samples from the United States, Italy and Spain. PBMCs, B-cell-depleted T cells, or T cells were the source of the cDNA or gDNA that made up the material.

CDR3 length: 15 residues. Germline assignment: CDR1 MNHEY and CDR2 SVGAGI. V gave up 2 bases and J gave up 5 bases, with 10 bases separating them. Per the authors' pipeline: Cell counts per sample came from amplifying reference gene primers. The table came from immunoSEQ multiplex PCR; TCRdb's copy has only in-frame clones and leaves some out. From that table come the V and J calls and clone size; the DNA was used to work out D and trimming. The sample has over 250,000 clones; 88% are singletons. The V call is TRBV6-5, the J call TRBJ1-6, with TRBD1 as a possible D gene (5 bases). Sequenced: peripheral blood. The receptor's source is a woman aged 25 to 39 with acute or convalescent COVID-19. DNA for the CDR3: TGTGCCAGCAGTTACCAGGGTGGTAATAATTCACCCCTCCACTTT. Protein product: CASSYQGGNNSPLHF.